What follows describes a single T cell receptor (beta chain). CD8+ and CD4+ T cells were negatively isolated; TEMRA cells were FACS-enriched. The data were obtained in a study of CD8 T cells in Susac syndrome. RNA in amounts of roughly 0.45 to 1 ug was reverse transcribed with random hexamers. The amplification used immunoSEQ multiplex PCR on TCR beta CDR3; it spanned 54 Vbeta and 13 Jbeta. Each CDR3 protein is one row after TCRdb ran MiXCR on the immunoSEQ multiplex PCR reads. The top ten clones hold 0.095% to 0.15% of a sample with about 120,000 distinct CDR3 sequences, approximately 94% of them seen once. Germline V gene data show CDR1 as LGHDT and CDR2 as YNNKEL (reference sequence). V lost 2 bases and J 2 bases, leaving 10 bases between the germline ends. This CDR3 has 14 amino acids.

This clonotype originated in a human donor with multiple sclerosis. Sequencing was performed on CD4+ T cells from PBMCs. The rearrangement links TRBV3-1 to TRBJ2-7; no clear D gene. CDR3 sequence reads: CASSQRVLTYEQYF. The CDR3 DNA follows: TGTGCCAGCAGCCAAAGAGTACTAACCTACGAGCAGTACTTC.